This T cell receptor (beta chain) derives from a study of cytomegalovirus exposure and HLA in healthy donors. Overall study results and limits: CMV serostatus stood as the only immune exposure information on hand. In a later analysis, TCR beta V- and J-gene trimming showed a link to a missense DCLRE1C variant. Analysis was performed later, and it showed HLA-associated TCR beta chains to be more clonally expanded than equally common others.

V lost 3 bases to trimming and J lost 8 bases; unmatched junction nucleotides: 6. CDR1 SGHAT and CDR2 FQNNGV come from the germline V gene. CDR3 length: 14 residues. Details on this clone: Its antigen is unknown.

Vbeta (60) and Jbeta (13) primers were used in the PCR. Here immunoSEQ multiplex PCR was the method, and the copy in TCRdb shows in-frame clones only, minus some. The specimen's table records approximately 190,000 clones. The sequence came from a boy aged 5 to 17 in good health and CMV-seronegative. The chain links TRBV11-2 to TRBJ2-1; 8 nucleotides align to TRBD2. Input material: PBMCs. In nucleotides, the CDR3 is TGTGCCAGCAGCTTGCACCGGGGGGGGGATGAGCAGTTCTTC. Encoded protein: CASSLHRGGDEQFF. The whole variable domain, remainder taken from reference TRBV11-2 and TRBJ2-1, is EAGVAQSPRYKIIEKRQSVAFWCNPISGHATLYWYQQILGQGPKLLIQFQNNGVVDDSQLPKDRFSAERLKGVDSTLKIQPAKLEDSAVYLCASSLHRGGDEQFFGPGTRLTVL.